Included here is one TCR beta chain sequence, with context. Its antigen has not been determined. Base qualities are not recorded, but no much larger clone differs from it by a single base. The data derive from a study of blood T cell repertoires in COVID-19 (TCRdb year 2020). With respect to the entire study: Samples from collaborators originated in the United States, Italy and Spain and spanned both the acute and convalescent phases of COVID-19. The prospective study material was composed of cDNA or gDNA derived from T cells, B-cell-depleted T cells, or PBMCs. Deeply sampled blood TCRbeta repertoires from subjects exposed to, actively infected with, or recovered from COVID-19 were included in the dataset. The repertoires were released in a freely available public database intended as a resource for research on the immune response to SARS-CoV-2. Samples were obtained from the ongoing ImmuneRACE study (first 160 participants) and from about 1,300 subjects provided by 6 global collaborators. Sample metadata almost always included a de-identified subject ID, COVID-19 status, age in years and sex. Where available, HLA class I and class II types were obtained from metadata supplied by the sample provider rather than from assay-based typing. Broad study findings and their caveats: The amount of clinical and demographic metadata varied by source and participant and was provided uncurated.

TCRbeta CDR3 regions were amplified from genomic DNA using the immunoSEQ Assay, a bias-controlled multiplex PCR. Per the original workflow: Nucleated cell counts per sample were estimated from amplification of reference gene primers within the assay. To quantify the absolute abundance of each unique TCRbeta CDR3 rearrangement, sequence reads were collapsed and filtered. Productive Simpson clonality was computed per sample as the square root of Simpson's diversity index over productive rearrangements. This is the immuneACCESS table as TCRdb keeps it, with only in-frame sequences that have V and J called. A part of the clones is gone; compared with another copy, unresolved V genes explain less than half, and the rest is unexplained. V and J calls and clone size are copied from that table; D and trimming were computed from the DNA. This sample has some 120,000 clones in its table, and about 88% of those were observed once. 1.2% of the sample is in the top ten clones.

Each collaborating institution followed its own protocols to collect whole blood in K2EDTA tubes. Collaborator samples were shipped for TCRbeta analysis as frozen whole blood, isolated PBMCs, or DNA extracted from either sample type. Material for sequencing was peripheral blood. The receptor's source is a woman aged 80 or older with acute or convalescent COVID-19.

The nucleotide sequence reads as follows: TGTGCCAGCAGTATCAACTCAGGCCGTCTACTCTATGGCTACACCTTC. Translated, this is CASSINSGRLLYGYTF. The chain employs TRBV27 and TRBJ1-2; the D gene identity is not certain. Inclusive of the bounding cysteine and phenylalanine, the CDR3 is 16 residues long. Of all the DNA, just the CDR3 is kept, 48 bases in frame from base 1. V is reduced by 5 bases and J by 4 bases, leaving a spacing of 20 bases between them. Sequences MNHEY (CDR1) and SMNVEV (CDR2) are obtained from the germline V gene (reference sequence).